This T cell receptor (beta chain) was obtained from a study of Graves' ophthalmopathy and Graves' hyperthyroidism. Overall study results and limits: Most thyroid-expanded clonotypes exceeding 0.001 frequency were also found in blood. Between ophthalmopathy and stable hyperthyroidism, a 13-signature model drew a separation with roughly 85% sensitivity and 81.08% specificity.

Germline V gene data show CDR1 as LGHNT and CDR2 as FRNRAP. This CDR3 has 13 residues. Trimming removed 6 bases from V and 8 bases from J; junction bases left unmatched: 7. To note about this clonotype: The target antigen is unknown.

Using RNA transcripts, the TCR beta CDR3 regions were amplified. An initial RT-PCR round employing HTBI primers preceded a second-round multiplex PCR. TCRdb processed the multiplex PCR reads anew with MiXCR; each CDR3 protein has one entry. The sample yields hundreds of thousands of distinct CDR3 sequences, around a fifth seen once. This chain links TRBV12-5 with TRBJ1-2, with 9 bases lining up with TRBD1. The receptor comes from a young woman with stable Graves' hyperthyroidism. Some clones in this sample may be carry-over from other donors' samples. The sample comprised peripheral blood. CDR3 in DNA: TGTGCTAGTGGGAATACAGGGGGCCGCGGCTACACCTTC. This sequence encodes CASGNTGGRGYTF.